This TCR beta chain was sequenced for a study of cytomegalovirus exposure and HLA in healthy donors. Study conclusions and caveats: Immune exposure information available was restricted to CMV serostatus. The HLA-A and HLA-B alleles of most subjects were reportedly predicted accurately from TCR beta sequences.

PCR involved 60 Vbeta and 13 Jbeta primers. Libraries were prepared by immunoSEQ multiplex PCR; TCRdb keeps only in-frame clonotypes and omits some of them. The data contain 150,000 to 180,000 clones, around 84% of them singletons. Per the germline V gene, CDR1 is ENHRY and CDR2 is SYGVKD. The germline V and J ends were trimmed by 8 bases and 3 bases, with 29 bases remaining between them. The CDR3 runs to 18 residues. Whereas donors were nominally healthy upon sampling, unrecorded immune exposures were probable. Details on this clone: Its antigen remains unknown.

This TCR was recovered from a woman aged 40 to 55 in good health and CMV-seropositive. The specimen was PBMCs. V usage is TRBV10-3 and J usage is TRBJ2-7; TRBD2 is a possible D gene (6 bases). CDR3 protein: CAIGYLKEGKSGDYEQYF. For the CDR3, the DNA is TGTGCCATCGGCTACCTTAAGGAGGGGAAAAGCGGAGACTACGAGCAGTACTTC.